The rows below give T cell receptor beta chains drawn from one sample of a study of T cells in Graves' hyperthyroidism and ophthalmopathy. TCRdb ran MiXCR on the multiplex PCR reads and lists one entry per CDR3 protein. The data show some 600,000 distinct CDR3 sequences, with about 45% seen just once and about 8.2% held by the top ten. Material: peripheral blood or thyroid tissue (not recorded which). These receptors were taken from a woman between 18 and 29 years old with Graves' hyperthyroidism. CDR3s include the opening cysteine and the closing phenylalanine or tryptophan. Each record gives: clone size, V gene, J gene, D gene, CDR3 protein, CDR3 DNA. The D gene is left open where the match is weak. Only part of the rows carry a size: once, few, many, or a class if the clone is expanded.

clone_size: -
v_call: TRBV12-3/TRBV12-4
j_call: TRBJ1-2
d_call: -
cdr3_aa: CASSFYRGYGYTF
cdr3_nt: TGTGCCAGCAGTTTCTACCGGGGCTATGGCTACACCTTC

clone_size: -
v_call: TRBV7-2
j_call: TRBJ2-7
d_call: -
cdr3_aa: CASSFPSASSYEQYF
cdr3_nt: TGTGCCAGCAGCTTCCCTAGCGCCTCCTCCTACGAGCAGTACTTC

clone_size: many
v_call: TRBV7-2
j_call: TRBJ1-2
d_call: TRBD1
cdr3_aa: CASSRWGQGYGYTF
cdr3_nt: TGTGCCAGCAGTCGGTGGGGACAGGGCTATGGCTACACCTTC

clone_size: few
v_call: TRBV19
j_call: TRBJ2-7
d_call: -
cdr3_aa: CASSTRDTARAYEQYF
cdr3_nt: TGTGCCAGTAGTACCCGGGACACCGCAAGAGCCTACGAGCAGTACTTC

clone_size: many
v_call: TRBV7-9
j_call: TRBJ2-7
d_call: TRBD2
cdr3_aa: CASSAYRTRSGEQYF
cdr3_nt: TGTGCCAGCAGCGCTTATCGGACTAGGTCGGGAGAGCAGTACTTC

clone_size: -
v_call: TRBV29-1
j_call: TRBJ2-3
d_call: TRBD1
cdr3_aa: CSTGQGTDTQYF
cdr3_nt: TGCAGTACTGGACAGGGGACAGATACGCAGTATTTT

clone_size: -
v_call: TRBV10-3
j_call: TRBJ1-4
d_call: TRBD1
cdr3_aa: CAGGDSANEKLFF
cdr3_nt: TGTGCCGGGGGGGACAGCGCGAATGAAAAACTGTTTTTT

clone_size: few
v_call: TRBV7-8
j_call: TRBJ2-7
d_call: TRBD1
cdr3_aa: CASSPWTGSNEQYF
cdr3_nt: TGTGCCAGCAGCCCCTGGACAGGGTCCAACGAGCAGTACTTC

clone_size: -
v_call: TRBV25-1
j_call: TRBJ1-2
d_call: -
cdr3_aa: CASSGLGRNYGYTF
cdr3_nt: TGTGCCAGCAGTGGCCTTGGACGGAACTATGGCTACACCTTC

clone_size: once
v_call: TRBV7-2
j_call: TRBJ1-3
d_call: -
cdr3_aa: CASSLDKRNTICF
cdr3_nt: TGTGCCAGCAGCTTGGACAAGAGAAACACCATATGTTTT

clone_size: -
v_call: TRBV15
j_call: TRBJ1-6
d_call: TRBD1
cdr3_aa: CATSKLDTDRFNSPLHF
cdr3_nt: TGTGCCACCAGCAAACTAGATACGGACAGGTTTAATTCACCCCTCCACTTT

clone_size: once
v_call: TRBV10-2
j_call: TRBJ1-1
d_call: TRBD1
cdr3_aa: CASRATGGHTEAFF
cdr3_nt: TGCGCCAGCAGAGCGACAGGGGGGCACACTGAAGCTTTCTTT

clone_size: -
v_call: TRBV2
j_call: TRBJ1-4
d_call: -
cdr3_aa: CASSYSLMGEKLFF
cdr3_nt: TGTGCCAGCAGTTACAGCCTAATGGGGGAAAAACTGTTTTTT

clone_size: -
v_call: TRBV19
j_call: TRBJ2-7
d_call: -
cdr3_aa: CASSTSRWAYEQYF
cdr3_nt: TGTGCCAGTAGTACCTCGAGGTGGGCCTACGAGCAGTACTTC

clone_size: once
v_call: TRBV6-1
j_call: TRBJ2-3
d_call: TRBD2
cdr3_aa: CASNLAGNTDTQYF
cdr3_nt: TGTGCCAGCAACCTAGCGGGGAACACAGATACGCAGTATTTT

clone_size: -
v_call: TRBV10-2
j_call: TRBJ2-7
d_call: -
cdr3_aa: CASSQVNTAYEQYF
cdr3_nt: TGTGCCAGCAGCCAGGTGAATACGGCCTACGAGCAGTACTTC

clone_size: -
v_call: TRBV7-8
j_call: TRBJ1-5
d_call: -
cdr3_aa: CASSQDSEQGNSNQPQHF
cdr3_nt: TGTGCCAGCAGCCAAGATTCGGAACAGGGTAACAGCAATCAGCCCCAGCATTTT

clone_size: many
v_call: TRBV7-9
j_call: TRBJ1-1
d_call: -
cdr3_aa: CASSTSGEAFF
cdr3_nt: TGTGCCAGCAGCACATCGGGGGAGGCTTTCTTT

clone_size: -
v_call: TRBV7-9
j_call: TRBJ1-2
d_call: -
cdr3_aa: CASSLDGGTNYGYTF
cdr3_nt: TGTGCCAGCAGCTTGGACGGGGGCACTAACTATGGCTACACCTTC

clone_size: -
v_call: TRBV19
j_call: TRBJ2-1
d_call: TRBD2
cdr3_aa: CASTYGGRNEQFF
cdr3_nt: TGTGCCAGTACGTACGGCGGGAGGAATGAGCAGTTCTTC

clone_size: many
v_call: TRBV29-1
j_call: TRBJ1-1
d_call: TRBD1
cdr3_aa: CSVERGQLMNTEAFF
cdr3_nt: TGCAGCGTTGAACGGGGACAGCTCATGAACACTGAAGCTTTCTTT

clone_size: once
v_call: TRBV7-7
j_call: TRBJ2-7
d_call: -
cdr3_aa: CASSQDRRGQYYEQYF
cdr3_nt: TGCGCCAGCAGCCAAGATCGGCGGGGACAATACTACGAGCAGTACTTC

clone_size: -
v_call: TRBV7-9
j_call: TRBJ1-6
d_call: -
cdr3_aa: CASSQVLNGVSPLHF
cdr3_nt: TGCGCCAGCAGCCAAGTCCTAAACGGGGTTTCACCCCTCCACTTT

clone_size: few
v_call: TRBV2
j_call: TRBJ1-2
d_call: -
cdr3_aa: CASSERRRWDYGYTF
cdr3_nt: TGTGCCAGCAGTGAACGGAGGAGGTGGGACTATGGCTACACCTTC

clone_size: few
v_call: TRBV9
j_call: TRBJ2-7
d_call: TRBD2
cdr3_aa: CASSPGRLAGGPYEQYF
cdr3_nt: TGTGCCAGCAGCCCCGGCAGACTAGCGGGAGGGCCCTACGAGCAGTACTTC

clone_size: -
v_call: TRBV5-1
j_call: TRBJ1-5
d_call: -
cdr3_aa: CASSPTIGHQPQHF
cdr3_nt: TGCGCCAGCAGCCCCACCATAGGGCACCAGCCCCAGCATTTT